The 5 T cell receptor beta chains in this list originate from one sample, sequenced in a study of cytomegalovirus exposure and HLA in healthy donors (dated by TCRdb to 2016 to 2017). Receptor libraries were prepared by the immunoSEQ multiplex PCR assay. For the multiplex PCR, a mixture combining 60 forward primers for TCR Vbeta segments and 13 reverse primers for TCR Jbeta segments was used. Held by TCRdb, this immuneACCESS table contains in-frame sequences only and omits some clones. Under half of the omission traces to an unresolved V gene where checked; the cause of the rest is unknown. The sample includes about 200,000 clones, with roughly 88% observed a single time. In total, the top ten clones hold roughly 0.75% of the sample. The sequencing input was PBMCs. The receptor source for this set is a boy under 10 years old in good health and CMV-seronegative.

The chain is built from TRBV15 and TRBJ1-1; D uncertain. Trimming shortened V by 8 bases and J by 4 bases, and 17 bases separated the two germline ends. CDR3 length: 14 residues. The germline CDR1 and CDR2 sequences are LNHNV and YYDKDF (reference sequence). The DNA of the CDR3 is TGTGCCACCTCAAGGCGAGACTTAGCCACTGAAGCTTTCTTT. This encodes CATSRRDLATEAFF.

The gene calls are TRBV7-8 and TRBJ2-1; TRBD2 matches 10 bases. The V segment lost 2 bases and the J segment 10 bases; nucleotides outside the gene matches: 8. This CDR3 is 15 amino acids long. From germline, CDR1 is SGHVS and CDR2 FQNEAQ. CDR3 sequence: CASSLSVTSGHEQFF. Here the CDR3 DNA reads TGTGCCAGCAGCTTATCCGTGACTAGCGGGCACGAGCAGTTCTTC.

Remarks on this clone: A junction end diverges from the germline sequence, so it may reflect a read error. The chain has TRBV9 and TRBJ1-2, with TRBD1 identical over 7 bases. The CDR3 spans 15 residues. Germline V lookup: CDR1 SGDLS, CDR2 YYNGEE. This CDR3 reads CASSGWTGDLYGYTF. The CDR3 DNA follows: TGTGCCAGCAGCGGGTGGACAGGCGACCTTTATGGTTACACCTTC.

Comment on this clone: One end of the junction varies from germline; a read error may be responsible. Written as DNA, the CDR3 is TGTTCCAGCAGCTTAGCCGAGTTACTTTACTCCTACAATGAGCAGTTCTTC. Translated, it gives CSSSLAELLYSYNEQFF. This chain joins TRBV7-9 and TRBJ2-1; D remains ambiguous. CDR3 length: 17 amino acids. Germline V gene data show CDR1 as SEHNR and CDR2 as FQNEAQ (reference sequence).

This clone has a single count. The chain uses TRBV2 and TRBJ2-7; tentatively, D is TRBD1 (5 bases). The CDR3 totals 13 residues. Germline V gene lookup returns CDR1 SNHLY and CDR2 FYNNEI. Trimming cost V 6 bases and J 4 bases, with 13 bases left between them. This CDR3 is CASSDRNHYEQYF. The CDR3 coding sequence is TGTGCCAGCAGCGACAGAAACCATTACGAGCAGTACTTC.